The rows below give T cell receptor beta chains drawn from one sample of a study of T-cell reconstitution after alpha-beta-depleted transplantation in children. TCRdb reprocessed the PCR reads via MiXCR and lists one record per CDR3 protein. The profile shows more than 400,000 distinct CDR3 sequences, 11% of them singletons. The specimen comprised PBMCs, mostly from graft donor cells, sampled 180 days after TCRalphabeta/CD19-depleted stem cell transplant. These receptors all come from a female patient aged 2-10 years who had a stem cell transplant for aplastic anemia, so the T cells may come from the graft donor. The CDR3 runs from the conserved cysteine through the conserved F or W. D genes are given only for firm matches. Not every row has a clone size; where given, it reads once, few, many or a size class.

d_gene: NA
j_gene: TRBJ1-6
v_gene: TRBV5-1
abundance: few
CDR3aa: CASSGDGQSSYNSPLHF
CDR3nt: TGCGCCAGCAGCGGGGACGGCCAGAGCTCCTATAATTCACCCCTCCACTTT

d_gene: NA
j_gene: TRBJ2-1
v_gene: TRBV7-2
abundance: many
CDR3aa: CASSLAGGLYNEQFF
CDR3nt: TGTGCCAGCAGCTTAGCCGGAGGGCTCTACAATGAGCAGTTCTTC

d_gene: NA
j_gene: TRBJ2-5
v_gene: TRBV18
abundance: few
CDR3aa: CASSPFSRSETQYF
CDR3nt: TGTGCCAGCTCACCCTTTAGCCGAAGCGAGACCCAGTACTTC

d_gene: TRBD2
j_gene: TRBJ2-3
v_gene: TRBV7-2
abundance: few
CDR3aa: CASSSLLAGGEDTQYF
CDR3nt: TGTGCCAGCAGCTCCCTTCTAGCGGGAGGTGAAGATACGCAGTATTTT

d_gene: TRBD1
j_gene: TRBJ2-2
v_gene: TRBV29-1
abundance: few
CDR3aa: CSVRDRGLSGELFF
CDR3nt: TGCAGCGTTAGGGACAGGGGTCTTTCCGGGGAGCTGTTTTTT

d_gene: NA
j_gene: TRBJ2-4
v_gene: TRBV15
abundance: many
CDR3aa: CATSRDLVEVNIQYF
CDR3nt: TGTGCCACCAGCAGAGATCTGGTAGAAGTAAACATTCAGTACTTC

d_gene: NA
j_gene: TRBJ1-1
v_gene: TRBV4-3
abundance: few
CDR3aa: CASSQDRTGTANTEAFF
CDR3nt: TGCGCCAGCAGCCAGGACCGTACCGGGACCGCAAACACTGAAGCTTTCTTT

d_gene: NA
j_gene: TRBJ1-1
v_gene: TRBV4-3
abundance: many
CDR3aa: CASSQGSDEAFF
CDR3nt: TGCGCCAGCAGCCAAGGTTCGGATGAAGCTTTCTTT

d_gene: NA
j_gene: TRBJ2-1
v_gene: TRBV4-3
abundance: NA
CDR3aa: CASSQVAGRSANEQFF
CDR3nt: TGCGCCAGCAGCCAAGTAGCCGGGAGATCCGCAAATGAGCAGTTCTTC

d_gene: NA
j_gene: TRBJ1-1
v_gene: TRBV10-3
abundance: NA
CDR3aa: CAISDSGFTEAFF
CDR3nt: TGTGCCATCAGTGATTCGGGGTTCACTGAAGCTTTCTTT

d_gene: NA
j_gene: TRBJ2-4
v_gene: TRBV12-3/TRBV12-4
abundance: few
CDR3aa: CASSPEIAKNIQYF
CDR3nt: TGTGCCAGCAGTCCGGAGATAGCCAAAAACATTCAGTACTTC

d_gene: NA
j_gene: TRBJ2-3
v_gene: TRBV5-1
abundance: NA
CDR3aa: CASSWQMTADTQYF
CDR3nt: TGCGCCAGCAGTTGGCAAATGACCGCAGATACGCAGTATTTT

d_gene: NA
j_gene: TRBJ2-7
v_gene: TRBV20-1
abundance: few
CDR3aa: CSAFSAISYEQYF
CDR3nt: TGCAGTGCTTTTAGCGCCATCTCCTACGAGCAGTACTTC

d_gene: TRBD1
j_gene: TRBJ2-5
v_gene: TRBV29-1
abundance: few
CDR3aa: CSAPGQGKETQYF
CDR3nt: TGCAGCGCCCCGGGACAGGGGAAAGAGACCCAGTACTTC

d_gene: NA
j_gene: TRBJ2-1
v_gene: TRBV14
abundance: NA
CDR3aa: CASSQGRTTYNEQFF
CDR3nt: TGTGCCAGCAGCCAAGGCAGGACTACTTACAATGAGCAGTTCTTC

d_gene: NA
j_gene: TRBJ2-5
v_gene: TRBV9
abundance: NA
CDR3aa: CASSGSGIRETQYF
CDR3nt: TGTGCCAGCAGCGGCTCAGGGATTCGGGAGACCCAGTACTTC

d_gene: NA
j_gene: TRBJ1-1
v_gene: TRBV3-1
abundance: many
CDR3aa: CASKDRNTEAFF
CDR3nt: TGTGCCAGCAAGGACAGGAACACTGAAGCTTTCTTT

d_gene: TRBD2
j_gene: TRBJ2-1
v_gene: TRBV20-1
abundance: many
CDR3aa: CSTTSGAGDEQFF
CDR3nt: TGCAGCACGACTAGCGGGGCCGGCGATGAGCAGTTCTTC

d_gene: TRBD1
j_gene: TRBJ1-5
v_gene: TRBV6-5
abundance: few
CDR3aa: CASSYSDRGGQPQHF
CDR3nt: TGTGCCAGCAGTTACTCGGACAGGGGAGGTCAGCCCCAGCATTTT

d_gene: TRBD2
j_gene: TRBJ2-2
v_gene: TRBV7-3
abundance: NA
CDR3aa: CASSNPGLAGGPWTGEPFF
CDR3nt: TGTGCCAGCAGCAACCCGGGACTAGCGGGAGGGCCATGGACCGGGGAGCCGTTTTTT

d_gene: TRBD1
j_gene: TRBJ1-1
v_gene: TRBV14
abundance: NA
CDR3aa: CASSQQGANTEAFF
CDR3nt: TGTGCCAGCAGCCAACAGGGGGCAAACACTGAAGCTTTCTTT

d_gene: TRBD1
j_gene: TRBJ2-5
v_gene: TRBV4-3
abundance: NA
CDR3aa: CASSHGQGTGETQYF
CDR3nt: TGCGCCAGCAGCCATGGACAGGGTACGGGCGAGACCCAGTACTTC

d_gene: NA
j_gene: TRBJ2-1
v_gene: TRBV7-9
abundance: few
CDR3aa: CASTRWGEDNEQFF
CDR3nt: TGTGCCAGCACTCGATGGGGGGAGGACAATGAGCAGTTCTTC

d_gene: TRBD1
j_gene: TRBJ1-4
v_gene: TRBV15
abundance: many
CDR3aa: CATSRDPAGGRANEKLFF
CDR3nt: TGTGCCACCAGCAGAGATCCTGCAGGGGGGCGAGCTAATGAAAAACTGTTTTTT

d_gene: NA
j_gene: TRBJ1-2
v_gene: TRBV28
abundance: few
CDR3aa: CASSLFKGEVPNYGYTF
CDR3nt: TGTGCCAGCAGTTTATTCAAGGGGGAAGTCCCTAACTATGGCTACACCTTC

d_gene: NA
j_gene: TRBJ1-4
v_gene: TRBV4-3
abundance: NA
CDR3aa: CASSQDPGTLNEKLFF
CDR3nt: TGCGCCAGCAGCCAGGATCCCGGGACCCTTAATGAAAAACTGTTTTTT

d_gene: NA
j_gene: TRBJ1-5
v_gene: TRBV7-2
abundance: NA
CDR3aa: CASSPFNQPQHF
CDR3nt: TGTGCCAGCAGCCCTTTTAATCAGCCCCAGCATTTT

d_gene: NA
j_gene: TRBJ2-1
v_gene: TRBV4-2
abundance: NA
CDR3aa: CASSQDLGESYNEQFF
CDR3nt: TGTGCCAGCAGCCAAGATCTGGGGGAATCCTACAATGAGCAGTTCTTC

d_gene: NA
j_gene: TRBJ2-2
v_gene: TRBV19
abundance: few
CDR3aa: CASRSRSRNTGELFF
CDR3nt: TGTGCCAGTAGATCCCGATCCAGGAACACCGGGGAGCTGTTTTTT

d_gene: NA
j_gene: TRBJ2-4
v_gene: TRBV6-2/TRBV6-3
abundance: few
CDR3aa: CASSYSYSAKNIQYF
CDR3nt: TGTGCCAGCAGTTACTCATACAGCGCCAAAAACATTCAGTACTTC

d_gene: TRBD2
j_gene: TRBJ2-3
v_gene: TRBV4-1
abundance: NA
CDR3aa: CASSPDESGRSTDTQYF
CDR3nt: TGCGCCAGCAGCCCAGACGAGAGCGGGAGATCCACAGATACGCAGTATTTT

d_gene: NA
j_gene: TRBJ1-4
v_gene: TRBV12-3/TRBV12-4
abundance: many
CDR3aa: CASSPRQNEKLFF
CDR3nt: TGTGCCAGCAGTCCCAGACAGAATGAAAAACTGTTTTTT

d_gene: NA
j_gene: TRBJ2-5
v_gene: TRBV7-9
abundance: few
CDR3aa: CASSPLNQETQYF
CDR3nt: TGTGCCAGCAGCCCATTAAACCAAGAGACCCAGTACTTC

d_gene: NA
j_gene: TRBJ2-3
v_gene: TRBV5-1
abundance: few
CDR3aa: CASSQARGVNTQYF
CDR3nt: TGCGCCAGCAGCCAAGCGCGAGGGGTAAATACGCAGTATTTT

d_gene: NA
j_gene: TRBJ2-2
v_gene: TRBV24-1
abundance: NA
CDR3aa: CATSEAGVRLFF
CDR3nt: TGTGCCACCAGTGAGGCAGGCGTTCGGCTGTTTTTT

d_gene: TRBD1
j_gene: TRBJ2-2
v_gene: TRBV7-8
abundance: few
CDR3aa: CASSSYQQGKAGELFF
CDR3nt: TGTGCCAGCAGCTCATATCAACAGGGGAAAGCCGGGGAGCTGTTTTTT

d_gene: NA
j_gene: TRBJ2-1
v_gene: TRBV28
abundance: NA
CDR3aa: CASSIPSAGGYNEQFF
CDR3nt: TGTGCCAGCAGCATACCGAGCGCTGGGGGTTACAATGAGCAGTTCTTC

d_gene: NA
j_gene: TRBJ1-4
v_gene: TRBV7-2
abundance: NA
CDR3aa: CASSLDGSRGLKLFF
CDR3nt: TGTGCCAGCAGCTTGGACGGCTCACGCGGGTTAAAACTGTTTTTT